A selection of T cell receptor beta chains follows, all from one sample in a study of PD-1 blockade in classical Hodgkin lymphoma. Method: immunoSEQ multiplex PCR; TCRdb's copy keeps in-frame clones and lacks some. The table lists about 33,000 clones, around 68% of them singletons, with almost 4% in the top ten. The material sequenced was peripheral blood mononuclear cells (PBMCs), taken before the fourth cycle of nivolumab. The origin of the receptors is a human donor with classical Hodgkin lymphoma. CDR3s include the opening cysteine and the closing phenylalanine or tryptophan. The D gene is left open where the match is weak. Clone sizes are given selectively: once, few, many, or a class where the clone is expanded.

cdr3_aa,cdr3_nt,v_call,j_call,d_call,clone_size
CASSITPGEETQYF,TGTGCCAGTAGTATAACTCCCGGGGAAGAGACCCAGTACTTC,TRBV19,TRBJ2-5,.,.
CASSPFGGLNQPQHF,TGTGCCAGCTCACCCTTCGGGGGTCTCAATCAGCCCCAGCATTTT,TRBV18,TRBJ1-5,.,once
CASTLAGSSYNEQFF,TGTGCCAGCACTCTAGCGGGGTCCTCCTACAATGAGCAGTTCTTC,TRBV11-1,TRBJ2-1,TRBD2,few
CASSLQGQQLRDEQFF,TGTGCCAGCAGCTTACAGGGACAGCAGCTAAGGGATGAGCAGTTCTTC,TRBV11-2,TRBJ2-1,TRBD1,.
CAISVGPNNEQFF,TGTGCCATCAGTGTGGGCCCGAACAATGAGCAGTTCTTC,TRBV10-3,TRBJ2-1,.,.
CASSPSARGTEAFF,TGTGCCAGCAGCCCCTCGGCAAGGGGGACTGAAGCTTTCTTT,TRBV7-2,TRBJ1-1,.,.
CASSFNSNEQFF,TGTGCCAGCAGTTTTAACTCCAATGAGCAGTTCTTC,TRBV6-6,TRBJ2-1,.,few
CASSLGGSGIREQYF,TGTGCCAGCAGCTTAGGTGGTAGCGGGATAAGGGAGCAGTACTTC,TRBV7-2,TRBJ2-7,TRBD2,.
CAAGAGAPEDEQFF,TGTGCCGCCGGGGCGGGAGCTCCCGAGGATGAGCAGTTCTTC,TRBV28,TRBJ2-1,TRBD2,few
CASSAGRVSDEQYF,TGTGCCAGCAGCGCCGGACGGGTTTCCGACGAGCAGTACTTC,TRBV7-2,TRBJ2-7,.,few
CASSLGGQGDGEKLFF,TGTGCCAGCAGCTTGGGCGGACAGGGTGACGGGGAAAAACTGTTTTTT,TRBV7-9,TRBJ1-4,TRBD1,few
CASSPGGASYGYTF,TGCGCCAGCAGCCCAGGGGGCGCGTCTTATGGCTACACCTTC,TRBV5-1,TRBJ1-2,TRBD1,few
CANPGPGQGFRPEKLFF,TGTGCCAACCCCGGTCCGGGACAAGGCTTCAGACCGGAAAAACTGTTTTTT,TRBV19,TRBJ1-4,.,.
CASSLGLAAGELFF,TGTGCCAGCAGCTTAGGACTAGCGGCTGGGGAGCTGTTTTTT,TRBV5-6,TRBJ2-2,TRBD2,few
CASSFYASNYGYTF,TGTGCCAGCAGTTTTTATGCTTCCAACTATGGCTACACCTTC,TRBV6-5,TRBJ1-2,.,.
CATSKASLAAEETQYF,TGTGCCACCAGCAAGGCTTCACTAGCGGCCGAAGAGACCCAGTACTTC,TRBV15,TRBJ2-5,TRBD2,.
CASSIGQASYNEQFF,TGCGCCAGCAGCATCGGACAGGCCTCCTACAATGAGCAGTTCTTC,TRBV4-3,TRBJ2-1,TRBD1,.
CSVYGQGGEKLFF,TGCAGCGTGTATGGACAGGGGGGTGAAAAACTGTTTTTT,TRBV29-1,TRBJ1-4,TRBD1,.
CASSISASGRSYEQYF,TGTGCCAGTAGTATATCGGCTAGCGGGAGGTCCTACGAGCAGTACTTC,TRBV19,TRBJ2-7,TRBD2,.
CASSLILTNEKLFF,TGTGCCAGCAGCCTGATCTTAACTAATGAAAAACTGTTTTTT,TRBV11-2,TRBJ1-4,.,.
CAWSASGRGSYEQYF,TGTGCCTGGAGTGCCTCGGGCCGTGGCTCCTACGAGCAGTACTTC,TRBV30,TRBJ2-7,.,.
CASSSGRTHYEQYF,TGTGCCAGTAGTTCCGGAAGGACCCACTACGAGCAGTACTTC,TRBV19,TRBJ2-7,.,few